The source of this TCR beta chain is a study of blood T cell repertoires in COVID-19. Original processing methods: Amplification of reference gene primers was used by the study to estimate nucleated cell counts. TCRdb's copy holds only in-frame clones and misses some; the assay was immunoSEQ multiplex PCR. V, J and clone size are those of that table, while D and trimming were read from the DNA. Of roughly 100,000 clones in the sample, nearly 90% are singletons; the top ten hold around 2%. The CDR3 loop spans 14 amino acids. Deletions cut 3 bases from V and 3 bases from J, with 8 bases between. Germline loops: CDR1 SGHTA, CDR2 FQGNSA.

This clonotype was sampled from a man aged 45-65 years with active COVID-19. V and J are TRBV7-2 and TRBJ2-2; D gene ambiguous. Specimen: peripheral blood. CDR3 sequence (DNA): TGTGCCAGCAGCTTTGTTGGGCACACCGGGGAGCTGTTTTTT. This gives the protein CASSFVGHTGELFF.